The 23 T cell receptor beta chains below were found in one sample sequenced in a study of cytotoxic CD8 clonotypes in ibrutinib-treated CLL. The data were produced by immunoSEQ multiplex PCR, yet TCRdb's version contains in-frame clones alone and is incomplete. The table shows approximately 140,000 clones, with more than 85% occurring only once. Sequences were derived from PBMCs, sampled after 12 months of ibrutinib treatment. These receptors were collected from a human donor with chronic lymphocytic leukemia.

The rearrangement uses TRBV27 and TRBJ1-1; weak D call: TRBD1 (5 bases). The germline V gene has CDR1 MNHEY and CDR2 SMNVEV (reference sequence). CDR3 length: 14 amino acids. Trimming stripped 4 bases from V and 2 bases from J, with 11 bases between. The CDR3 DNA reads TGTGCCAGCAGTTCTGCGGGGCGAAACACTGAAGCTTTCTTT. Its protein product is CASSSAGRNTEAFF.

V gene TRBV10-3 combines with J gene TRBJ1-2; TRBD1 matches at 10 bases. V dropped 3 bases and J dropped 2; count of bases not matched to a gene: 12. CDR1 and CDR2 from the germline V gene are ENHRY and SYGVKD. The CDR3 sequence is 18 residues long. The CDR3 sequence is CAISDMADRTGGNYGYTF. Written as DNA, the CDR3 is TGTGCCATCAGTGACATGGCTGATCGGACAGGGGGGAACTATGGCTACACCTTC.

CDR3 loop: CASSPRGGSYEQYF. The CDR3 DNA reads as TGTGCCAGCAGTCCGCGCGGGGGATCCTACGAGCAGTACTTC. The chain couples TRBV27 to TRBJ2-7, with 7 bases identical to TRBD2. The CDR3 runs 14 residues. CDR1 is MNHEY and CDR2 is SMNVEV in the germline V gene (reference sequence). V lost 5 bases to trimming and J lost 1 base; unmatched junction nucleotides: 5.

The chain recombines TRBV25-1 with TRBJ1-5, with TRBD1 matching 7 bases. CDR1 and CDR2 from the germline V gene are MGHDK and SYGVNS. This CDR3 comprises 16 residues. Trimming at V came to 4 bases and at J to 1 base, leaving 7 bases not matched to a gene. The CDR3 nucleotides are TGTGCCAGCAGTGTAAGGGCAGGGGGGAGCAATCAGCCCCAGCATTTT. As protein: CASSVRAGGSNQPQHF.

The chain uses TRBV27 and TRBJ2-7; D is unresolved. The CDR3 runs 13 residues. The V gene's germline CDR1 is MNHEY and CDR2 SMNVEV (reference sequence). Deletions cut 5 bases from V and 1 base from J, with 9 bases between. The CDR3 region has the DNA TGTGCCAGCAGTAGGGTGTTATCCTACGAGCAGTACTTC. Its protein product is CASSRVLSYEQYF.

The chain employs TRBV4-2 and TRBJ1-4, with D possibly being TRBD1 (6 bases). This CDR3 spans 14 amino acids. CDR1 is LGHNA, CDR2 YNFKEQ, per germline. Trimming removed 4 bases from V and 5 bases from J, with 11 bases in between. The CDR3 nucleotides read TGTGCCAGCAGCCTGTGGGGGCCGAATGAAAAACTGTTTTTT. This translates into CASSLWGPNEKLFF.

The rearrangement joins TRBV29-1 to TRBJ1-4; D perhaps matches TRBD1 (6 bases). The V gene lost 6 bases and the J gene lost 11 bases, with 13 bases spanning the gap. From germline, CDR1 is SQVTM and CDR2 ANQGSEA. The CDR3 length is 11 residues. CDR3 residues: CSVLGGPKLFF. In DNA form, the CDR3 reads TGCAGCGTGCTCGGGGGCCCGAAACTGTTTTTT.

The chain couples TRBV28 to TRBJ1-1, with TRBD1 matching over 8 bases. Germline CDR1 reads MDHEN; CDR2 reads SYDVKM. The CDR3 runs to 13 residues. The CDR3 here is CVATGGAWAEAFF. The CDR3 bases are TGTGTCGCTACAGGGGGTGCTTGGGCTGAAGCTTTCTTT.

CDR3 sequence: CASRRRENTEAFF. DNA of the CDR3: TGTGCCAGCAGACGCAGGGAAAACACTGAAGCTTTCTTT. The chain recombines TRBV25-1 with TRBJ1-1; D is possibly TRBD1 (5 bases). This CDR3 is 13 amino acids long. Germline CDR1 MGHDK, CDR2 SYGVNS. V was clipped by 6 bases and J by 2 bases, with 10 bases between them.

This clone was detected a few times. The chain employs TRBV7-2 and TRBJ2-2, with D unclear. CDR1 is SGHTA, CDR2 FQGNSA, per germline. This CDR3 has 14 residues. V shed 4 bases and J shed 5 bases, with 11 bases lying between them. Here the CDR3 reads CASSYSADTGELFF. The CDR3 region has the DNA TGTGCCAGCAGCTACTCCGCAGATACCGGGGAGCTGTTTTTT.

The V and J genes are TRBV7-9 and TRBJ2-7; 7 nucleotides align to TRBD2. CDR1 and CDR2 from the germline V gene are SEHNR and FQNEAQ (reference sequence). The CDR3 totals 15 residues. V was clipped by 6 bases and J by 4 bases; unmatched bases: 12. The CDR3 nucleotides are TGTGCCAGCAGACCAGCGGGGCGATATGAATACGAGCAGTACTTC. It is translated as CASRPAGRYEYEQYF.

This clone was observed once. The chain uses TRBV29-1 and TRBJ2-7, with TRBD2 matching over 8 bases. V was pared by 4 bases and J by 6 bases, with 8 bases of the junction left unmatched. Looked up from germline, CDR1 is SQVTM and CDR2 is ANQGSEA. This CDR3 has 13 amino acids. The CDR3, as DNA: TGCAGCGTTGGTACTAGCGGTAACTCCGAGCAGTACTTC. This encodes CSVGTSGNSEQYF.

This clone was seen just once. The V gene is TRBV25-1, the J gene TRBJ1-2, with TRBD1 identical over 10 bases. The J segment lost 7 bases and the V segment lost 5 bases, leaving 10 bases of the junction unmatched. This CDR3 contains 15 residues. In germline, CDR1 is MGHDK, CDR2 SYGVNS. The CDR3 sequence: CASSLPGQGNAGYTF. The CDR3 DNA follows: TGTGCCAGCAGTTTACCGGGACAGGGGAACGCTGGCTACACCTTC.

On this clone: At one boundary the junction diverges from the germline segment, which might be a read error. V usage is TRBV7-7 and J usage is TRBJ2-1; D not certain. The germline gives CDR1 SSHAT, CDR2 FNYEAQ (reference sequence). The CDR3 covers 16 residues. CDR3 loop: CASSFLGPHSYNEQFF. CDR3 bases: TGTGCTAGCAGCTTTCTTGGGCCCCACTCCTACAATGAGCAGTTCTTC.

This chain uses TRBV7-6 with TRBJ2-7; D is unresolved. CDR1 is SGHVS, CDR2 FNYEAQ, per germline. The CDR3 is 14 residues long. V was trimmed by 3 bases and J by 1 base, leaving 10 bases between them. The CDR3 here is CASSFGPGSYEQYF. Here the CDR3 DNA reads TGTGCCAGCAGCTTTGGTCCAGGATCCTACGAGCAGTACTTC. The full variable domain, its missing parts supplied by reference TRBV7-6 and TRBJ2-7, is GAGVSQSPRYKVTKRGQDVALRCDPISGHVSLYWYRQALGQGPEFLTYFNYEAQQDKSGLPNDRFSAERPEGSISTLTIQRTEQRDSAMYRCASSFGPGSYEQYFGPGTRLTVT.

This chain uses TRBV29-1 with TRBJ2-5; TRBD2 aligns across 10 bases. With V trimmed by 3 bases and J by 5 bases, 6 bases remained unmatched. This CDR3 contains 14 residues. The germline V gene has CDR1 SQVTM and CDR2 ANQGSEA. The CDR3: CSVDKGLAWETQYF. CDR3 in DNA: TGCAGCGTTGATAAGGGACTAGCGTGGGAGACCCAGTACTTC.

The chain employs TRBV9 and TRBJ1-5; D may be TRBD1 (5 bases). This CDR3 has 14 amino acids. CDR1 SGDLS and CDR2 YYNGEE come from the germline V gene. Trimming stripped 3 bases from V and 3 bases from J, with 10 bases between. The CDR3 loop is CASSDKGSNQPQHF. The DNA of the CDR3 is TGTGCCAGCAGCGATAAGGGGTCCAATCAGCCCCAGCATTTT.

The V and J genes are TRBV25-1 and TRBJ2-1; D is uncertain. CDR3 length: 15 amino acids. The V and J ends lost 0 bases and 3 bases respectively, with 9 bases between them. Germline V gene lookup returns CDR1 MGHDK and CDR2 SYGVNS. CDR3: CASSEYGPNYNEQFF. Here the CDR3 DNA reads TGTGCCAGCAGTGAATATGGGCCAAACTACAATGAGCAGTTCTTC.

The chain is built from TRBV28 and TRBJ2-4; D might be TRBD2 (6 bases). Germline V lookup: CDR1 MDHEN, CDR2 SYDVKM. Deletions cut 7 bases from V and 4 bases from J, with 14 bases between. The CDR3 length is 14 residues. CDR3 protein: CASKEAGPKNIQYF. CDR3 nucleotides: TGTGCCAGCAAGGAGGCGGGACCTAAAAACATTCAGTACTTC.

The chain employs TRBV28 and TRBJ2-7, with 12 nucleotides matching TRBD2. CDR3 length: 16 residues. V gave up 4 bases and J gave up 2 bases; unmatched junction bases: 6. Germline CDR1 and CDR2: MDHEN and SYDVKM. The CDR3 nucleotides read TGTGCCAGCAGTTCCACACGGACTAGCGGGACCTACGAGCAGTACTTC. It codes for CASSSTRTSGTYEQYF.

The chain links TRBV10-1 to TRBJ2-1; D gene uncertain. The germline V and J ends were trimmed by 0 bases and 4 bases, with 4 bases remaining between them. The CDR3 length is 13 residues. Germline CDR1 is WNHNN and CDR2 is SYGVQD (reference sequence). In DNA form, the CDR3 reads TGCGCCAGCAGTGAGTCCATATACAATGAGCAGTTCTTC. Protein sequence: CASSESIYNEQFF.

The chain joins TRBV27 to TRBJ2-7; possible D gene TRBD1, 6 bases. V gave up 5 bases and J gave up 4 bases, with 15 bases separating them. CDR3 length: 14 amino acids. Germline values: CDR1 MNHEY, CDR2 SMNVEV (reference sequence). The CDR3 loop is CASSPEQGRYEQYF. The CDR3 nucleotides are TGTGCCAGCAGTCCTGAACAGGGTCGGTACGAGCAGTACTTC.

This chain joins TRBV7-3 and TRBJ1-1; tentative D call: TRBD1 (6 bases). The germline CDR1 and CDR2 sequences are SGHTA and FQGTGA. V was clipped by 3 bases and J by 4 bases, with 9 bases between them. The length of the CDR3 is 13 residues. The CDR3 sequence is CASSLGGLTEAFF. In nucleotides, the CDR3 is TGTGCCAGCAGCTTGGGGGGGCTCACTGAAGCTTTCTTT.